The present TCR beta chain was sequenced within a study of Graves' ophthalmopathy and Graves' hyperthyroidism. This clonotype was detected many times. The antigen is undetermined. V lost 2 bases to trimming and J lost 0 bases, with 7 bases between them. Germline lookup yields CDR1 MGHRA and CDR2 YSYEKL. The CDR3 contains 15 residues. General study points: Sensitivity reached roughly 71% and specificity under 85% when the model predicted ophthalmopathy progression. From stable hyperthyroidism, ophthalmopathy was separated by a 13-signature model with just under 90% sensitivity and roughly 81% specificity.

RNA transcripts yielded amplified TCR beta CDR3 regions. HTBI primers were used in a first-round RT-PCR, which preceded a second-round multiplex PCR. One entry per CDR3 protein results from TCRdb running MiXCR on the multiplex PCR reads. The repertoire includes 450,000 or so distinct CDR3 sequences, roughly an eighth of them detected once, and around 9.8% sits in the top ten. Donors with ophthalmopathy: moderate-to-severe activity, CAS ≥3, NOSPECS ≥4, duration under 3 months. Isolation of PBMCs was performed using roughly 10 ml of fresh peripheral blood. Sequences were obtained from blood. The chain couples TRBV4-1 to TRBJ2-2; no definite D call. The sequence derives from a woman in her thirties with Graves' ophthalmopathy. As DNA, the CDR3 is TGCGCCAGCAGCCAACGCCTATCGAACACCGGGGAGCTGTTTTTT. This codes for CASSQRLSNTGELFF.